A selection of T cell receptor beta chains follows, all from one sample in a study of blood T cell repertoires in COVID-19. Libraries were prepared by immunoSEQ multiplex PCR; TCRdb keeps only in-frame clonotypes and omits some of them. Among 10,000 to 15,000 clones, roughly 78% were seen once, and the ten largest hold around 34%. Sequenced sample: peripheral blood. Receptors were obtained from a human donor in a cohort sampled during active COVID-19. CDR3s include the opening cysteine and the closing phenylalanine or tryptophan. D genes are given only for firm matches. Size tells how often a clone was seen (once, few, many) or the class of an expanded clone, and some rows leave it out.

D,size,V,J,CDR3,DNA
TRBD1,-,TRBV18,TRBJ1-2,CASSFDRGNGYTF,TGTGCCAGCTCATTCGACAGGGGAAATGGCTACACCTTC
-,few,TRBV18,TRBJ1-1,CASSQGVGAEAFF,TGTGCCAGCTCACAGGGGGTAGGGGCTGAAGCTTTCTTT
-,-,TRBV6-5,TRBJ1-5,CASRTGTYSNQPQHF,TGTGCCAGCAGAACCGGGACATATAGCAATCAGCCCCAGCATTTT
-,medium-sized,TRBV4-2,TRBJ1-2,CASSQVGGLDGYTF,TGTGCCAGCAGCCAAGTCGGGGGGCTAGATGGCTACACCTTC
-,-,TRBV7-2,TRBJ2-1,CASSSAGINEQFF,TGTGCCAGCAGCTCCGCCGGGATCAATGAGCAGTTCTTC
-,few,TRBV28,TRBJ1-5,CASSSPPQRGNQPQHF,TGTGCCAGCAGTTCTCCCCCACAGAGGGGCAATCAGCCCCAGCATTTT
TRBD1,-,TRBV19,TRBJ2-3,CASSALTGALTDTQYF,TGTGCCAGTAGTGCCCTGACAGGGGCCCTCACAGATACGCAGTATTTT
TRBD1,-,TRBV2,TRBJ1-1,CASRETGITEAFF,TGTGCCAGCAGAGAGACAGGGATCACTGAAGCTTTCTTT
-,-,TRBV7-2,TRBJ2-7,CASSSTGYEQYF,TGTGCCAGCAGCTCCACGGGGTACGAGCAGTACTTC
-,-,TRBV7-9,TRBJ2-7,CASNELGQIYEQYF,TGTGCCAGCAACGAACTCGGACAGATCTACGAGCAGTACTTC